The sequence of this T cell receptor beta chain was determined in a study of beta chain features in type 1 diabetes. Whole-study findings and limits: Among patients, naive, central memory and Treg TCRB repertoires appeared more similar than among healthy donors.

TCRB transcripts that were expressed got sequenced, as all of the isolated RNA had been reverse transcribed. Generated by immunoSEQ multiplex PCR, the TCRdb table keeps only in-frame clones and is missing some. Found here are some 240,000 clones, approximately 11% of them singletons; the top ten hold approximately 1.5%. Sorting that relied on CD45RO/CCR7/CD25/CD127/CD95/CD27 yielded CD4+ naive, central memory, regulatory and stem cell-like memory cells. This clone was counted only a few times. Its antigen is as yet unknown. The CDR3 contains 15 residues. With 0 bases removed from V and 10 bases from J, the gap between germline ends came to 17 bases. Germline assignment: CDR1 SGDLS and CDR2 YYNGEE.

The sequence derives from a man between 18 and 29 years old in good health. The specimen sequenced was central memory CD4+ T cells from blood. The V gene is TRBV9, the J gene TRBJ2-1; no reliable D call. The CDR3 nucleotides are TGTGCCAGCAGCGTAGGAGACTCTGGGTTAGAGGAGCAGTTCTTC. Its translation is CASSVGDSGLEEQFF.